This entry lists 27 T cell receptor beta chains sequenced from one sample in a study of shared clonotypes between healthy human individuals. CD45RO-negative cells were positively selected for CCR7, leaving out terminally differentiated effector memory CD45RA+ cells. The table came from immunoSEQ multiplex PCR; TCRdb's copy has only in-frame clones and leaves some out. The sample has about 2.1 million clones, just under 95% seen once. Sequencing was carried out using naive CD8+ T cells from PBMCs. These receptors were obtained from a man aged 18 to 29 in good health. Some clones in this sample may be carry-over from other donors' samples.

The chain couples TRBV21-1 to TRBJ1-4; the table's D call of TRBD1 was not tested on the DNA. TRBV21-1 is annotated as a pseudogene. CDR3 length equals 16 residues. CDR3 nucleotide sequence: TGTGCCAGCAGCAAGGGCCCGCCTGTCCGTAATGAAAAACTGTTTTTT. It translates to CASSKGPPVRNEKLFF.

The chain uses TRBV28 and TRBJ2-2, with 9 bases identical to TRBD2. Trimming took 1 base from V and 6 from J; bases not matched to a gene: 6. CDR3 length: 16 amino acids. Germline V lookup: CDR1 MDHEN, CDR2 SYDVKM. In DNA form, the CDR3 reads TGTGCCAGCAGTTTATTAGGCGGGAGGGTCGCCGGGGAGCTGTTTTTT. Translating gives CASSLLGGRVAGELFF. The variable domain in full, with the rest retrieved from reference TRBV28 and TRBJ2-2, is DVKVTQSSRYLVKRTGEKVFLECVQDMDHENMFWYRQDPGLGLRLIYFSYDVKMKEKGDIPEGYSVSREKKERFSLILESASTNQTSMYLCASSLLGGRVAGELFFGEGSRLTVL.

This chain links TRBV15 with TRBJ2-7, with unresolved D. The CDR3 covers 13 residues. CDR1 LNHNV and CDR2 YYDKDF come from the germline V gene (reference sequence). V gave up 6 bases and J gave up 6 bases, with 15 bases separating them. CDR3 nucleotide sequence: TGTGCCACCAGTTCGGCAGATCTTTCCGAGCAGTACTTC. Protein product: CATSSADLSEQYF.

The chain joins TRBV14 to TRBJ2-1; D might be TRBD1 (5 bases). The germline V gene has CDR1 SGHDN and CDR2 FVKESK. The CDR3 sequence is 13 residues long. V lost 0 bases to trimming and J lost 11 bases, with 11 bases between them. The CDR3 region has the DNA TGTGCCAGCAGCCAAGATGTTTCAGGGAAGCAGTTCTTC. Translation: CASSQDVSGKQFF.

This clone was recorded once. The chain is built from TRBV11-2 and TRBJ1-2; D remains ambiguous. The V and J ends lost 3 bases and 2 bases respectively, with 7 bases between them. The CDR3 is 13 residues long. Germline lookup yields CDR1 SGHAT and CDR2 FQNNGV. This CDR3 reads CASSFSGNYGYTF. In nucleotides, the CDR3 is TGTGCCAGCAGCTTCTCGGGAAACTATGGCTACACCTTC.

The CDR3 DNA sequence: TGTGCCAGCATCTCGGGGGGGGCGGACTATGGCTACACCTTC. This encodes CASISGGADYGYTF. The genes are TRBV28 and TRBJ1-2, with D maybe TRBD1 (6 bases). V dropped 7 bases and J dropped 3 bases, with 15 bases sitting between them. CDR3 length: 14 residues. In germline, CDR1 is MDHEN, CDR2 SYDVKM.

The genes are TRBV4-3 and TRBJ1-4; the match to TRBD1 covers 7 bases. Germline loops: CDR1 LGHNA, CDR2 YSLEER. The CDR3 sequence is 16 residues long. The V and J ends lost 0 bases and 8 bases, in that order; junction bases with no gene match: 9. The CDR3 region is CASSQDRDSGGEKLFF. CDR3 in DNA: TGCGCCAGCAGCCAAGATCGGGACAGCGGGGGCGAAAAACTGTTTTTT.

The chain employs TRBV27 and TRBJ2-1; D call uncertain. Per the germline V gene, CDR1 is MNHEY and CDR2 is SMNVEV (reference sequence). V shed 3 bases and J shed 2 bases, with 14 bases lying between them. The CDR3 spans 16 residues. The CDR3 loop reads CASSLGGIPPYNEQFF. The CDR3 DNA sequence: TGTGCCAGCAGTTTGGGTGGGATACCCCCCTACAATGAGCAGTTCTTC.

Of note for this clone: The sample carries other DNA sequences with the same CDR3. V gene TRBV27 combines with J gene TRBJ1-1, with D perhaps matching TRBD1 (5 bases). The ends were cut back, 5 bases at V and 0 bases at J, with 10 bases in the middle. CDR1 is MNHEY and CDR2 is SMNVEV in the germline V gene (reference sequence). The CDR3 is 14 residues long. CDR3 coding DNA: TGTGCCAGCAGTCCCCTAGGGGTGAACACTGAAGCTTTCTTT. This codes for CASSPLGVNTEAFF.

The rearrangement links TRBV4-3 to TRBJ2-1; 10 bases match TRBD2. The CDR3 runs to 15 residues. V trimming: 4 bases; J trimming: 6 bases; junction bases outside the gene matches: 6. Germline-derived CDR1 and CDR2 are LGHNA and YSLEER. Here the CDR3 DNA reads TGCGCCAGCAGCCCGGGGACTAGCGTCCGCAATGAGCAGTTCTTC. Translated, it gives CASSPGTSVRNEQFF.

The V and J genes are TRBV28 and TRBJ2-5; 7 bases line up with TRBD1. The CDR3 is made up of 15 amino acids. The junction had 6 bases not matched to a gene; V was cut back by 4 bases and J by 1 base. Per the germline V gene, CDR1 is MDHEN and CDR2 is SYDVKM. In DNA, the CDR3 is TGTGCCAGCAGTTCCGGACAGGTTTCCCAAGAGACCCAGTACTTC. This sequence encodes CASSSGQVSQETQYF. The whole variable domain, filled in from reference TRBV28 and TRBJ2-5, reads DVKVTQSSRYLVKRTGEKVFLECVQDMDHENMFWYRQDPGLGLRLIYFSYDVKMKEKGDIPEGYSVSREKKERFSLILESASTNQTSMYLCASSSGQVSQETQYFGPGTRLLVL.

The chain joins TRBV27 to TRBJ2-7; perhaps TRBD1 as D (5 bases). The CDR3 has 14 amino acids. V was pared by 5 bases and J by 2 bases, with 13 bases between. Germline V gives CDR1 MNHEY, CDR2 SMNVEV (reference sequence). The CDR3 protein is CASSKKEGAYEQYF. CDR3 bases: TGTGCCAGCAGTAAAAAAGAAGGGGCCTACGAGCAGTACTTC.

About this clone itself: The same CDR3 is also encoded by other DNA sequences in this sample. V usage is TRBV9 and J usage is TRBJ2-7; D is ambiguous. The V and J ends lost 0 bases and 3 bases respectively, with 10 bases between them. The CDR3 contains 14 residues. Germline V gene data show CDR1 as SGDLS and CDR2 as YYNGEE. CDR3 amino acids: CASSVGDQNYEQYF. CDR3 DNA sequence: TGTGCCAGCAGCGTAGGAGACCAGAACTACGAGCAGTACTTC.

The CDR3 is CASSQRNSNQETQYF. DNA of the CDR3: TGCGCCAGCAGCCAGCGGAACAGCAACCAAGAGACCCAGTACTTC. This chain connects TRBV4-1 to TRBJ2-5; D remains ambiguous. Per germline, CDR1 MGHRA and CDR2 YSYEKL. The CDR3 is made up of 15 amino acids. V was cut by 3 bases and J by 0 bases, with 11 bases left in between.

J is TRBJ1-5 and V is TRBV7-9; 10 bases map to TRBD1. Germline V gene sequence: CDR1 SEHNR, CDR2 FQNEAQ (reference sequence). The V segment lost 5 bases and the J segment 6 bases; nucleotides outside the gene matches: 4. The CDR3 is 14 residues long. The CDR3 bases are TGTGCCAGCAGCGCCGACAGGGGGCTTCAGCCCCAGCATTTT. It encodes CASSADRGLQPQHF.

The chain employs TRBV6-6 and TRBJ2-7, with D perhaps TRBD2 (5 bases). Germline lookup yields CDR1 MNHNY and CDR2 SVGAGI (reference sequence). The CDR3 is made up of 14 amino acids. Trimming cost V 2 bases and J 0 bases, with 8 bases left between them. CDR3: CASSYEGHSYEQYF. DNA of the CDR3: TGTGCCAGCAGTTACGAGGGCCACTCCTACGAGCAGTACTTC.

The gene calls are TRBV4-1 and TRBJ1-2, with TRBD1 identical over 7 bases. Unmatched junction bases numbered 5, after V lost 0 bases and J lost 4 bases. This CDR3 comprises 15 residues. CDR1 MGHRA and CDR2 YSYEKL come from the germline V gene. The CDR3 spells CASSQERDSLYGYTF. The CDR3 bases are TGCGCCAGCAGCCAAGAGCGGGACAGCCTCTATGGCTACACCTTC.

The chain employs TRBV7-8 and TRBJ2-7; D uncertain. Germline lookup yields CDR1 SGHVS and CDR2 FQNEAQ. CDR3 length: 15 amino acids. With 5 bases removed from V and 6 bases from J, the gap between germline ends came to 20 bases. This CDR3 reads CASSLEVIPGSEQYF. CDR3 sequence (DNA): TGTGCCAGCAGCCTAGAAGTGATCCCCGGAAGCGAGCAGTACTTC. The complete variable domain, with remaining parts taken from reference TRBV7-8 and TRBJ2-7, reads GAGVSQSPRYKVAKRGQDVALRCDPISGHVSLFWYQQALGQGPEFLTYFQNEAQLDKSGLPSDRFFAERPEGSVSTLKIQRTQQEDSAVYLCASSLEVIPGSEQYFGPGTRLTVT.

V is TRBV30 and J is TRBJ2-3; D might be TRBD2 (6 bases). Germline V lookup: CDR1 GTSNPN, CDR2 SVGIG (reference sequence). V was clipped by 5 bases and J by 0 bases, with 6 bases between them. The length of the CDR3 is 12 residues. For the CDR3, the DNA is TGTGCCTGGCGGGAGAGCACAGATACGCAGTATTTT. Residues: CAWRESTDTQYF.

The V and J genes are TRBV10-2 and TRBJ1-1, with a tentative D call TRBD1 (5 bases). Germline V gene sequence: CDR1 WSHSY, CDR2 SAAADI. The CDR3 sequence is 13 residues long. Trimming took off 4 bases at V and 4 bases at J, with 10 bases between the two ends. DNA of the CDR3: TGCGCCAGCAGTGTCGGTAGGGGCACTGAAGCTTTCTTT. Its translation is CASSVGRGTEAFF.

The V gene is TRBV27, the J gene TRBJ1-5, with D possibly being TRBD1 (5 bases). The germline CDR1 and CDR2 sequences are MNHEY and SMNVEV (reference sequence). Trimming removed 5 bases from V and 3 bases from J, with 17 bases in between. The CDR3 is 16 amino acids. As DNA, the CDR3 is TGTGCCAGCAGTCCATCCCGTGGGGCAGCCAATCAGCCCCAGCATTTT. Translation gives CASSPSRGAANQPQHF.

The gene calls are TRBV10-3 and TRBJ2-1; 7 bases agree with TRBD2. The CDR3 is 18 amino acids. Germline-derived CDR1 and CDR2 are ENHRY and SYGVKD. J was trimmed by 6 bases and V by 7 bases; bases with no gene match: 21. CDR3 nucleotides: TGTGCCATCAATACAGAAACAGAACGGACTAGTTTGGGCAATGAGCAGTTCTTC. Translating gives CAINTETERTSLGNEQFF.

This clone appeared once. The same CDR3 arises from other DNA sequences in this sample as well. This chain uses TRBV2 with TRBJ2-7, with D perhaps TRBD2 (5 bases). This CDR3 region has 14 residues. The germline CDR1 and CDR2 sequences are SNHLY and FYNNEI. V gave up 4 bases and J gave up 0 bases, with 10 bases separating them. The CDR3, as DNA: TGTGCCAGCAGTGGGACGGGAAGCTCCTACGAGCAGTACTTC. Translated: CASSGTGSSYEQYF.

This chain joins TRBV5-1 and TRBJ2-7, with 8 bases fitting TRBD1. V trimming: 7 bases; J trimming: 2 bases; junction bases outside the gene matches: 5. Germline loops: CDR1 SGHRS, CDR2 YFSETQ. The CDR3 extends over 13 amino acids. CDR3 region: CASRTGSAYEQYF. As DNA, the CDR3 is TGCGCCAGCCGGACAGGGTCTGCCTACGAGCAGTACTTC.

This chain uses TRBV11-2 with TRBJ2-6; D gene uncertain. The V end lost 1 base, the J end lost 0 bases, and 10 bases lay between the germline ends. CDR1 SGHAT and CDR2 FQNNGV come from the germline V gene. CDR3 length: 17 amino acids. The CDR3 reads CASSLVRLTSGANVLTF. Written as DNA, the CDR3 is TGTGCCAGCAGCTTAGTACGGCTTACCTCTGGGGCCAACGTCCTGACTTTC.

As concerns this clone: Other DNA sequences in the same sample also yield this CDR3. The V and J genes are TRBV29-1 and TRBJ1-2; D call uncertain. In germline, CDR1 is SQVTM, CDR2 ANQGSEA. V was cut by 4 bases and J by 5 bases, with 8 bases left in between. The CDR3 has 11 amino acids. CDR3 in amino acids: CSVAGFYGYTF. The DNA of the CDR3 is TGCAGCGTTGCCGGGTTTTATGGCTACACCTTC.

CDR3 loop: CASSPGRVDEKLFF. The CDR3 DNA follows: TGCGCCAGCAGCCCCGGTCGGGTCGACGAAAAACTGTTTTTT. The chain joins TRBV10-1 to TRBJ1-4; unclear D gene. Trimming removed 6 bases from V and 8 bases from J, with 16 bases in between. Germline CDR1 reads WNHNN; CDR2 reads SYGVQD (reference sequence). This CDR3 spans 14 amino acids.